These 31 T cell receptor beta chains share one sample of origin, sequenced in a study of OX40 agonist ivuxolimab in advanced cancers. Sequencing was performed with immunoSEQ multiplex PCR; in TCRdb, only in-frame clones are kept and a portion is missing. Of some 150,000 clones listed, about 93% are singletons. Sequences were derived from CD4+ or CD8+ T cells sorted from blood, sampled in a trial of the OX40 agonist ivuxolimab. The receptors were gathered from an adult with an advanced solid tumor such as melanoma, head and neck, liver or kidney cancer.

The chain has TRBV11-2 and TRBJ2-7; 8 bases are shared with TRBD1. CDR1 is SGHAT and CDR2 is FQNNGV in the germline V gene. The CDR3 sequence is 13 residues long. V lost 4 bases and J lost 6; bases outside the gene matches: 5. The CDR3 loop reads CASSSQGALEQYF. The CDR3 DNA reads TGTGCCAGCAGCTCCCAGGGGGCCCTCGAGCAGTACTTC. The variable domain in full, completed from reference TRBV11-2 and TRBJ2-7, reads EAGVAQSPRYKIIEKRQSVAFWCNPISGHATLYWYQQILGQGPKLLIQFQNNGVVDDSQLPKDRFSAERLKGVDSTLKIQPAKLEDSAVYLCASSSQGALEQYFGPGTRLTVT.

The chain uses TRBV5-6 and TRBJ1-6, with a possible D match to TRBD1 (5 bases). The germline V and J ends were trimmed by 5 bases and 7 bases, with 16 bases remaining between them. Per the germline V gene, CDR1 is SGHDT and CDR2 is YYEEEE. This CDR3 comprises 15 residues. The CDR3 sequence is CASREVGLPNSPLHF. CDR3 nucleotides: TGTGCCAGCAGGGAGGTGGGACTTCCAAATTCACCCCTCCACTTT.

The V and J genes are TRBV7-9 and TRBJ1-6; no reliable D call. Germline V gene lookup returns CDR1 SEHNR and CDR2 FQNEAQ (reference sequence). Trimming cost V 1 base and J 9 bases, with 7 bases left between them. The CDR3 is made up of 13 amino acids. The CDR3 loop reads CASSLDSISPLHF. Here the CDR3 DNA reads TGTGCCAGCAGCTTAGACAGCATTTCACCCCTCCACTTT.

The chain joins TRBV19 to TRBJ2-7, with 10 bases fitting TRBD2. Germline V gene sequence: CDR1 LNHDA, CDR2 SQIVND (reference sequence). Unmatched junction bases numbered 4, after V lost 5 bases and J lost 0 bases. There are 15 residues in the CDR3. CDR3 in amino acids: CASSLLAGDSYEQYF. CDR3 nucleotides: TGTGCCAGTAGTTTGCTAGCGGGAGACTCCTACGAGCAGTACTTC.

This clone was detected only a few times. The V gene is TRBV21-1, the J gene TRBJ1-5; TRBD1, as called in the table, went unchecked against the DNA. TRBV21-1 is termed a pseudogene. This CDR3 contains 15 residues. This CDR3 reads CASSTLQGPNQPQHF. CDR3 DNA: TGTGCCAGCAGCACCTTACAGGGTCCCAATCAGCCCCAGCATTTT.

The chain is built from TRBV7-2 and TRBJ1-1; a possible D gene is TRBD1 (5 bases). The CDR3 totals 15 residues. Looked up from germline, CDR1 is SGHTA and CDR2 is FQGNSA. Trimming removed 5 bases at V and 3 bases at J, with 16 bases between. CDR3 nucleotides: TGTGCCAGCAGCGCAGGGACGGCTGGGGACACTGAAGCTTTCTTT. Translation gives CASSAGTAGDTEAFF.

The chain carries TRBV5-1 and TRBJ2-3, with 11 bases that match TRBD1. This CDR3 region has 14 residues. From germline, CDR1 is SGHRS and CDR2 YFSETQ. V dropped 4 bases and J dropped 7; count of bases not matched to a gene: 5. Written as DNA, the CDR3 is TGCGCCAGCAGCCAGGACAGGGGGCAAAATACGCAGTATTTT. Its protein is CASSQDRGQNTQYF.

CDR3 amino acids: CASSPGRVFSYEQYF. In DNA, the CDR3 is TGTGCCAGCAGTCCGGGTCGGGTTTTCTCCTACGAGCAGTACTTC. The chain couples TRBV7-2 to TRBJ2-7; D remains ambiguous. Germline V gives CDR1 SGHTA, CDR2 FQGNSA. The CDR3 covers 15 residues. V gave up 6 bases and J gave up 0 bases, with 15 bases separating them.

This sequence joins TRBV18 and TRBJ1-1; 7 nucleotides align to TRBD1. CDR1 and CDR2 from the germline V gene are KGHSH and LQKENI. The V gene end was trimmed by 6 bases and the J gene end by 7 bases; junction bases not matched to a gene: 8. This CDR3 has 13 amino acids. The CDR3 DNA sequence: TGTGCCAGCTCCCCGACAGGGAAACTTGAAGCTTTCTTT. Amino acids: CASSPTGKLEAFF.

This sequence joins TRBV27 and TRBJ1-2; TRBD1 might be the D (6 bases). Trimming shortened V by 5 bases and J by 13 bases, and 32 bases separated the two germline ends. The CDR3 has 17 residues. Germline CDR1 MNHEY, CDR2 SMNVEV (reference sequence). The CDR3 sequence: CASSSATHSRTVHLFTF. DNA for the CDR3: TGTGCCAGCAGTAGTGCGACCCATTCCCGGACAGTACACCTCTTCACCTTC.

CDR3 protein: CASSLETGGGYGYTF. The CDR3 DNA is TGCGCCAGCAGCCTAGAGACAGGGGGAGGCTATGGCTACACCTTC. The chain carries TRBV5-1 and TRBJ1-2, with 9 bases lining up with TRBD1. This CDR3 contains 15 residues. CDR1 SGHRS and CDR2 YFSETQ come from the germline V gene. Trimming removed 4 bases from V and 4 bases from J; junction bases left unmatched: 8.

The rearrangement joins TRBV30 to TRBJ1-2, with TRBD1 matching over 7 bases. The CDR3 is made up of 16 amino acids. Trimming at V came to 1 base and at J to 0 bases, leaving 8 bases not matched to a gene. Germline loops: CDR1 GTSNPN, CDR2 SVGIG (reference sequence). The CDR3 sequence: CAWSGPGGQPNYGYTF. The CDR3 DNA follows: TGTGCCTGGAGTGGCCCAGGGGGGCAGCCTAACTATGGCTACACCTTC.

This chain joins TRBV27 and TRBJ2-1, with 9 bases identical to TRBD1. The CDR3 contains 14 residues. V trimming: 6 bases; J trimming: 10 bases; junction bases outside the gene matches: 10. Germline CDR1 is MNHEY and CDR2 is SMNVEV (reference sequence). CDR3 bases: TGTGCCAGCAGGACACAGGGGGCCCGGGGGGAGCAGTTCTTC. This sequence encodes CASRTQGARGEQFF.

The rearrangement links TRBV6-1 to TRBJ1-5; no clear D gene. The CDR3 has 13 amino acids. With 7 bases removed from V and 5 bases from J, the gap between germline ends came to 12 bases. Germline CDR1 MNHNS, CDR2 SASEGT. CDR3 loop: CASKESGDQPQHF. Written as DNA, the CDR3 is TGTGCCAGCAAGGAAAGTGGGGATCAGCCCCAGCATTTT.

The chain is built from TRBV2 and TRBJ2-2; TRBD1 matches at 7 bases. Per the germline V gene, CDR1 is SNHLY and CDR2 is FYNNEI. This CDR3 has 13 amino acids. V dropped 8 bases and J dropped 3; count of bases not matched to a gene: 3. The CDR3 protein is CASRQGHTGELFF. In DNA form, the CDR3 reads TGTGCCAGCCGACAGGGACACACCGGGGAGCTGTTTTTT.

The chain couples TRBV6-5 to TRBJ2-7; maybe TRBD2 (5 bases). Trimming removed 1 base at V and 10 bases at J, with 11 bases between. This CDR3 contains 12 residues. Germline V gene data show CDR1 as MNHEY and CDR2 as SVGAGI. DNA for the CDR3: TGTGCCAGCAGTTACTTAGGACTGATTCAGTACTTC. Its protein is CASSYLGLIQYF.

This rearrangement joins TRBV5-1 to TRBJ1-6; 7 bases fit TRBD1. V shed 4 bases and J 9 bases; nucleotides not matched to a gene: 7. In germline, CDR1 is SGHRS, CDR2 YFSETQ. The CDR3 loop spans 14 amino acids. As DNA, the CDR3 is TGCGCCAGCAGCCCCGGGGACAGCAGTTCACCCCTCCACTTT. As protein: CASSPGDSSSPLHF.

This clone was detected a few times. This chain links TRBV29-1 with TRBJ1-1; 7 nucleotides agree with TRBD1. This CDR3 comprises 10 residues. V gave up 6 bases and J gave up 7 bases; unmatched junction bases: 2. Germline V gives CDR1 SQVTM, CDR2 ANQGSEA. DNA for the CDR3: TGCAGCGTCCGGACAGGTGAAGCTTTCTTT. It codes for CSVRTGEAFF.

The gene calls are TRBV11-2 and TRBJ2-3; D ambiguous. The CDR3 has 16 amino acids. V was trimmed by 5 bases and J by 2 bases, leaving 17 bases between them. The germline V gene encodes CDR1 SGHAT and CDR2 FQNNGV. The CDR3 region is CASSQMASAYTDTQYF. The CDR3 nucleotides are TGTGCCAGCAGCCAGATGGCCAGCGCATACACAGATACGCAGTATTTT.

This rearrangement joins TRBV18 to TRBJ2-6, with D maybe TRBD1 (6 bases). This CDR3 is built from 16 residues. Trimming cost V 6 bases and J 2 bases, with 14 bases left between them. The germline V gene encodes CDR1 KGHSH and CDR2 LQKENI. Here the CDR3 DNA reads TGTGCCAGCTCTCGCACAGGGATCGCTGGGGCCAACGTCCTGACTTTC. It yields the protein CASSRTGIAGANVLTF.

The chain's CDR3 is CASSKGTQEGETQYF. CDR3 DNA sequence: TGTGCCAGCAGCAAGGGGACCCAAGAAGGGGAGACCCAGTACTTC. This chain links TRBV5-6 with TRBJ2-5; D might be TRBD1 or TRBD2, each matching 5 bases. Germline V gene lookup returns CDR1 SGHDT and CDR2 YYEEEE. The CDR3 length is 15 residues. Trimming cost V 4 bases and J 5 bases, with 18 bases left between them.

The chain uses TRBV6-1 and TRBJ2-7; D ambiguous. Germline-derived CDR1 and CDR2 are MNHNS and SASEGT. Trimming took 5 bases from V and 6 from J, leaving 8 bases between them. CDR3 length: 11 residues. The chain's CDR3 is CASSSLGEQYF. The CDR3 nucleotides read TGTGCCAGCAGTTCCTTAGGCGAGCAGTACTTC.

The chain links TRBV4-2 to TRBJ2-1, with D perhaps TRBD1 (6 bases). Germline V CDR1 and CDR2: LGHNA, YNFKEQ. The CDR3 consists of 13 residues. V was trimmed by 4 bases and J by 4 bases, leaving 8 bases between them. CDR3 amino acids: CASSLTGYNEQFF. DNA for the CDR3: TGTGCCAGCAGCCTAACAGGGTACAATGAGCAGTTCTTC.

The chain has TRBV6-5 and TRBJ2-3; D not certain. V was clipped by 2 bases and J by 3 bases, with 9 bases between them. The CDR3 contains 14 residues. From germline, CDR1 is MNHEY and CDR2 SVGAGI. CDR3 DNA sequence: TGTGCCAGCAGTTACGGTGTTGGTACAGATACGCAGTATTTT. It translates to CASSYGVGTDTQYF.

The rearrangement links TRBV19 to TRBJ1-1; D is unclear. The CDR3 totals 13 residues. V was clipped by 2 bases and J by 4 bases, with 8 bases between them. Germline V gene sequence: CDR1 LNHDA, CDR2 SQIVND (reference sequence). The CDR3 protein is CASSITPVTEAFF. In DNA, the CDR3 is TGTGCCAGTAGTATAACCCCTGTCACTGAAGCTTTCTTT.

The chain employs TRBV19 and TRBJ2-1, with TRBD2 identical over 7 bases. The CDR3 has 16 amino acids. The junction had 8 bases not matched to a gene; V was cut back by 5 bases and J by 1 base. Germline assignment: CDR1 LNHDA and CDR2 SQIVND (reference sequence). The CDR3 loop reads CASSSRWRGSYNEQFF. The CDR3 DNA reads as TGTGCCAGTAGTTCCAGGTGGCGGGGGTCCTACAATGAGCAGTTCTTC. The full variable domain, in which reference TRBV19 and TRBJ2-1 provide the parts outside the CDR3, is DGGITQSPKYLFRKEGQNVTLSCEQNLNHDAMYWYRQDPGQGLRLIYYSQIVNDFQKGDIAEGYSVSREKKESFPLTVTSAQKNPTAFYLCASSSRWRGSYNEQFFGPGTRLTVL.

The CDR3, as DNA: TGCGCCAGCAGCCCCACCTGGGGGGTCTGGGCCAAAAACATTCAGTACTTC. It yields the protein CASSPTWGVWAKNIQYF. This chain links TRBV23-1 with TRBJ2-4, with D perhaps TRBD2 (6 bases). TRBV23-1 carries the ORF label, with uncertain function. With 6 bases removed from V and 1 base from J, the gap between germline ends came to 19 bases. The CDR3 extends over 17 amino acids.

The V call is TRBV7-8, the J call TRBJ1-5; D remains unclear. The CDR3 extends over 15 amino acids. Germline V gene data show CDR1 as SGHVS and CDR2 as FQNEAQ. The V end was cut by 0 bases, the J end by 4 bases, with 10 bases between. This CDR3 is CASSLARRGNQPQHF. CDR3 coding DNA: TGTGCCAGCAGCTTAGCGCGACGGGGAAATCAGCCCCAGCATTTT.

The chain has TRBV4-1 and TRBJ1-1; possibly TRBD1 for D (6 bases). CDR1 is MGHRA, CDR2 YSYEKL, per germline. This CDR3 contains 15 residues. Trimming removed 2 bases at V and 0 bases at J, with 10 bases between. This CDR3 is CASSQYGQLNTEAFF. CDR3 coding DNA: TGCGCCAGCAGCCAATACGGACAGTTGAACACTGAAGCTTTCTTT.

The chain carries TRBV5-6 and TRBJ1-4, with no clear D. The V gene's germline CDR1 is SGHDT and CDR2 YYEEEE. The CDR3 spans 15 residues. The V and J ends lost 0 bases and 0 bases respectively, with 6 bases between them. The CDR3 reads CASSLGGSTNEKLFF. As DNA, the CDR3 is TGTGCCAGCAGCTTGGGGGGATCAACTAATGAAAAACTGTTTTTT.

CDR3 sequence: CASRGFQGTGELFF. The CDR3 bases are TGTGCCAGTAGGGGGTTTCAAGGGACCGGGGAGCTGTTTTTT. The chain employs TRBV19 and TRBJ2-2; D ambiguous. Per germline, CDR1 LNHDA and CDR2 SQIVND (reference sequence). V was shortened by 6 bases and J by 5 bases, with 13 bases between the two germline ends. This CDR3 has 14 amino acids.